Listed here are 4 T cell receptor beta chains from one sample, sequenced in a study of T-cell reconstitution after alpha-beta-depleted transplantation in children. The authors prepared the TCRbeta library with unique molecular identifiers. MiXCR, run by TCRdb on the PCR reads, gives a single entry per CDR3 protein. The data contain about 490,000 distinct CDR3 sequences, over 9.5% of them singletons. This specimen consisted of PBMCs, obtained before TCRalphabeta/CD19-depleted stem cell transplant. Receptor source: a child between 2 and 9 years old with inherited bone marrow failure, due to receive a stem cell transplant.

This clonotype was detected many times. The V and J genes are TRBV29-1 and TRBJ2-5; D is possibly TRBD2 (6 bases). Germline V gene lookup returns CDR1 SQVTM and CDR2 ANQGSEA. The CDR3 loop spans 12 amino acids. Trimming removed 7 bases at V and 5 bases at J, with 14 bases between. The DNA for the CDR3 is TGCAGCGCCATGGGGAGGTCTGAGACCCAGTACTTC. This gives the protein CSAMGRSETQYF.

This clonotype came up many times. The genes are TRBV28 and TRBJ2-3, with unresolved D. The CDR3 is made up of 12 amino acids. Trimming shortened V by 3 bases and J by 2 bases, and 3 bases separated the two germline ends. CDR1 MDHEN and CDR2 SYDVKM come from the germline V gene. The CDR3 DNA reads TGTGCCAGCAGTTTTTACACAGATACGCAGTATTTT. This translates into CASSFYTDTQYF.

This clonotype was seen ten or more times. CDR3 sequence: CASSFLRGPGELFF. DNA for the CDR3: TGTGCCAGCAGCTTTCTGCGGGGGCCCGGGGAGCTGTTTTTT. This chain links TRBV7-9 with TRBJ2-2, with D perhaps matching TRBD2 (7 bases). The germline V gene has CDR1 SEHNR and CDR2 FQNEAQ (reference sequence). Trimming removed 3 bases from V and 6 bases from J, with 11 bases in between. The CDR3 loop spans 14 amino acids. The whole variable domain, remainder taken from reference TRBV7-9 and TRBJ2-2, is DTGVSQNPRHKITKRGQNVTFRCDPISEHNRLYWYRQTLGQGPEFLTYFQNEAQLEKSRLLSDRFSAERPKGSFSTLEIQRTEQGDSAMYLCASSFLRGPGELFFGEGSRLTVL.

As to this clonotype: A far larger clone lies a single base away; this is likely a read error. V is TRBV12-3 or TRBV12-4 and J is TRBJ2-5; D is perhaps TRBD2 (6 bases). The CDR3 has 13 amino acids. The V end was cut by 3 bases, the J end by 4 bases, with 9 bases between. CDR3 loop: CASSFRGRETQYF. CDR3 DNA sequence: TGTGCCAGCAGTTTCCGGGGGAGAGAGACCCAGTACTTC.